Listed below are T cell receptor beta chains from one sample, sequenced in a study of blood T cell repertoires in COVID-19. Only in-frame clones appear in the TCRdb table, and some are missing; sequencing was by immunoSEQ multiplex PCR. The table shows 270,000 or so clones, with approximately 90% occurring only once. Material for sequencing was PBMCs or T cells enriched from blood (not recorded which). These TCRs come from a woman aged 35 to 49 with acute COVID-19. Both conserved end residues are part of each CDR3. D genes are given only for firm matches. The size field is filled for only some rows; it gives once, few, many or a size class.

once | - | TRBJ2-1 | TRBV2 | TGTGCCAGCAGTGAATCCGGCGGGGGCTCCCCCAATGAGCAGTTCTTC | CASSESGGGSPNEQFF
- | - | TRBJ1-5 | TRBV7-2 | TGTGCCAGCCGGGGGGAGGCAAATCAGCCCCAGCATTTT | CASRGEANQPQHF
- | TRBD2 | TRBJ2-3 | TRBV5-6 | TGTGCCAGCAGCTCTCTCGTTGGGCTAGCGGGAGTTACGCAGTATTTT | CASSSLVGLAGVTQYF
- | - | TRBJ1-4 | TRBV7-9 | TGTGCCAGCAGCTTTCGAACAGGCACTGAAAAACTGTTTTTT | CASSFRTGTEKLFF
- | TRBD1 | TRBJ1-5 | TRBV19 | TGTGCCAGTACCGGACAGGGATATCAGCCCCAGCATTTT | CASTGQGYQPQHF
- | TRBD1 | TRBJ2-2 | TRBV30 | TGTGCCTGGAGTGCCACAGGGGTTAACGGGGAGCTGTTTTTT | CAWSATGVNGELFF
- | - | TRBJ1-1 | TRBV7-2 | TGTGCCAGCAGCTTAGGACAGATGAACACTGAAGCTTTCTTT | CASSLGQMNTEAFF
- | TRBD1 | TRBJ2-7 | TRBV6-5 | TGTGCCACGCAGGGACAGATAGGATACGAGCAGTACTTC | CATQGQIGYEQYF
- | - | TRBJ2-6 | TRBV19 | TGTGCCAGTAGTATGGTCGCAGCTGGGGCCAACGTCCTGACTTTC | CASSMVAAGANVLTF
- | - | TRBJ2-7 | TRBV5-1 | TGCGCCAGCAGCTTGGTTTCCGGGGGGCCTGACTACGAGCAGTACTTC | CASSLVSGGPDYEQYF
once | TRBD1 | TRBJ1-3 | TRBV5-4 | TGTGCCAGCAGCTTGGGAGGGACAGGGTCTACTGGAAACACCATATATTTT | CASSLGGTGSTGNTIYF
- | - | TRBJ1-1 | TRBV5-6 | TGTGCCAGCAGCTTGGAGGTGAGAAGGAGGACTGAAGCTTTCTTT | CASSLEVRRRTEAFF
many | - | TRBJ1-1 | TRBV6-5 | TGTGCCAGCAGTCGGACAGAGAACACTGAAGCTTTCTTT | CASSRTENTEAFF
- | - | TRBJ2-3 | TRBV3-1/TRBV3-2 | TGTGCCAGCAGCCAAGATTCTTCTAGCACAGATACGCAGTATTTT | CASSQDSSSTDTQYF
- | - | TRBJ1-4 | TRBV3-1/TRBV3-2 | TGTGCCAGCAGCCAATTCAGGGATTTAAGGGAAAAACTGTTTTTT | CASSQFRDLREKLFF
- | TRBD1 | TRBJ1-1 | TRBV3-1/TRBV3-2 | TGTGCCAGCAGCCAATCGGACAGGGGAACTGAAGCTTTCTTT | CASSQSDRGTEAFF